This T cell receptor beta chain was sequenced for a study of blood T cell repertoires in COVID-19. This table comes from immunoSEQ multiplex PCR, and its TCRdb copy is limited to in-frame clones, with some not included. This table holds 150,000 or so clones, 86% found once. Patients in Seattle were enrolled during active infection, then followed longitudinally. Sequencing was performed on peripheral blood. This TCR was sampled from a woman between 70 and 85 years old with COVID-19, enrolled during active disease.

This CDR3 is CASSVGGQGGYNEQFF. The DNA of the CDR3 is TGTGCCAGCAGCGTAGGGGGACAGGGTGGCTACAATGAGCAGTTCTTC. This chain joins TRBV9 and TRBJ2-1; the match to TRBD1 covers 9 bases. Germline trimming cut 0 bases from V and 3 bases from J; bases unmatched to any gene: 4. In germline, CDR1 is SGDLS, CDR2 YYNGEE. This CDR3 has 16 residues.